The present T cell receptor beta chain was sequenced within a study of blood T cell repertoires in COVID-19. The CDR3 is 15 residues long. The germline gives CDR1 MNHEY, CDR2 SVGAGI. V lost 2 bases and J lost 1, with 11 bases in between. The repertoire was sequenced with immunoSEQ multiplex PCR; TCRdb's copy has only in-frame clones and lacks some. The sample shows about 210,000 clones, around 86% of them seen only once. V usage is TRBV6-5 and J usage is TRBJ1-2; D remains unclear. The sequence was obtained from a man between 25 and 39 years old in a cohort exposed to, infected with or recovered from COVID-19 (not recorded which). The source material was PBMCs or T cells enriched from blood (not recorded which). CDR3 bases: TGTGCCAGCAGTTACGTTGGCCGCTTTAACTATGGCTACACCTTC. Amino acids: CASSYVGRFNYGYTF.